This TCR beta chain was found in a study of cytomegalovirus exposure and HLA in healthy donors. Study-wide findings and caveats: CMV antigen specificity was confirmed in vitro for a few CMV-associated chains.

The V gene's germline CDR1 is MNHEY and CDR2 SVGAGI. This CDR3 has 15 residues. V trimming: 6 bases; J trimming: 6 bases; junction bases outside the gene matches: 8. As concerns this clone: The antigen is undetermined.

Clones were sequenced by immunoSEQ multiplex PCR, and TCRdb holds only the in-frame ones, with some missing. The sample has roughly 86,000 clones; 90% to 96% are singletons. The chain couples TRBV6-5 to TRBJ1-2, with 12 bases aligning to TRBD1. Sequencing used PBMCs. The TCR originated in a man between 18 and 29 years old in good health and CMV-seropositive. This CDR3 reads CASSETGTGGHGYTF. DNA for the CDR3: TGTGCCAGCAGCGAAACCGGGACAGGGGGCCATGGCTACACCTTC.